One T cell receptor beta chain is described in this entry. A second PCR of roughly 7 to 11 cycles used a sample-barcoded 5' primer and a J-beta primer mix. All cDNA molecules were each tagged by a template-switch adaptor with 12 random nucleotides. TCRdb fed the 5' RACE reads into MiXCR, producing one record per CDR3 protein. Of 850,000 to 1,300,000 distinct CDR3 sequences listed, around 43% are singletons. The sample is drawn from a study of blood T cells in healthy people across ages. Input material: blood. This clonotype was sampled from an older woman in good health.

CDR3 in DNA: TGTGCCAGCAGCCCGGGGGCATCTGAAGCTTTCTTT. It translates to CASSPGASEAFF. The V gene is TRBV5-6, the J gene TRBJ1-1; a possible D gene is TRBD1 (6 bases). This CDR3 has 12 amino acids. The ends were cut back, 4 bases at V and 6 bases at J, with 10 bases in the middle. Per the germline V gene, CDR1 is SGHDT and CDR2 is YYEEEE.